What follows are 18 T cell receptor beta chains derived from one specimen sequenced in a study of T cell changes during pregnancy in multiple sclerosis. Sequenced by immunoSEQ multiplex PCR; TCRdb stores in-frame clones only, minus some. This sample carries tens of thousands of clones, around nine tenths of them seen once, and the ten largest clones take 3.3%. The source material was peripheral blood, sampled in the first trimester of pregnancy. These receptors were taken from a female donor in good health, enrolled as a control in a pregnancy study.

CDR3 DNA: TGTGCCATCAGTGAGTCGGGACAGCAAGAGACCCAGTACTTC. Its protein product is CAISESGQQETQYF. This sequence joins TRBV10-3 and TRBJ2-5; 7 bases agree with TRBD1. The V segment lost 0 bases and the J segment 2 bases; nucleotides outside the gene matches: 0. This CDR3 comprises 14 residues. The germline gives CDR1 ENHRY, CDR2 SYGVKD.

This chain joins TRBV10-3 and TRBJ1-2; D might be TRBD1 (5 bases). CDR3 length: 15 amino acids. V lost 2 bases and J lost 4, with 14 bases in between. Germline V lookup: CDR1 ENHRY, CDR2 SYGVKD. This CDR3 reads CAISEKMAGFYGYTF. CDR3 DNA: TGTGCCATCAGTGAGAAAATGGCAGGGTTCTATGGCTACACCTTC.

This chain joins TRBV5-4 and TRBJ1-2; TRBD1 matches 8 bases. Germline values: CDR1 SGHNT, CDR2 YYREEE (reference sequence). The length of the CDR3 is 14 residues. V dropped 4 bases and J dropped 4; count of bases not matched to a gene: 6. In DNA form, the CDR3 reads TGTGCCAGCAGCCATTGGGACAGGATCTATGGCTACACCTTC. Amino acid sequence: CASSHWDRIYGYTF.

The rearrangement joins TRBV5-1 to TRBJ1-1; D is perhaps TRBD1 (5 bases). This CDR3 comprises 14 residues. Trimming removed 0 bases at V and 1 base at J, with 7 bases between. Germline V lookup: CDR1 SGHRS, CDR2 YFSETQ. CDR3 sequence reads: CASSLVTANTEAFF. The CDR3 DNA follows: TGCGCCAGCAGCTTGGTGACAGCGAACACTGAAGCTTTCTTT.

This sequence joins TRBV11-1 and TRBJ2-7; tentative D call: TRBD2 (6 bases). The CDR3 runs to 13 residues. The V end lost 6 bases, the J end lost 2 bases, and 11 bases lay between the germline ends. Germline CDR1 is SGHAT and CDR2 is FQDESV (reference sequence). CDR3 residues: CASRRDPTYEQYF. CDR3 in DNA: TGTGCCAGCAGGCGGGATCCTACCTACGAGCAGTACTTC.

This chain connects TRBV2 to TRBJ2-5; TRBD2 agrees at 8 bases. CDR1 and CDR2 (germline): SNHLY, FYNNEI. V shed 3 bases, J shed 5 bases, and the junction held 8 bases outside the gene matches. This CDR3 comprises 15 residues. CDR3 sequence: CASSEVSGVRETQYF. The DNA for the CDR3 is TGTGCCAGCAGTGAGGTTAGCGGGGTTCGGGAGACCCAGTACTTC.

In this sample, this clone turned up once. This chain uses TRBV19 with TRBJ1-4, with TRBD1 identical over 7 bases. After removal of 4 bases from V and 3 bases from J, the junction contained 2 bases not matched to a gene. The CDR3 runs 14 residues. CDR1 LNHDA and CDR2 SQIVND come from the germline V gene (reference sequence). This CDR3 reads CASSTQGANEKLFF. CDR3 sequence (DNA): TGTGCCAGTAGTACGCAGGGGGCTAATGAAAAACTGTTTTTT.

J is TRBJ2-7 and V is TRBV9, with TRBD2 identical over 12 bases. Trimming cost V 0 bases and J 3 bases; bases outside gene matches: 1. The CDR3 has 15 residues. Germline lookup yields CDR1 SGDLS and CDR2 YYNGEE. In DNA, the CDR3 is TGTGCCAGCAGCGTAGGGACTAGCGGGATCTACGAGCAGTACTTC. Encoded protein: CASSVGTSGIYEQYF.

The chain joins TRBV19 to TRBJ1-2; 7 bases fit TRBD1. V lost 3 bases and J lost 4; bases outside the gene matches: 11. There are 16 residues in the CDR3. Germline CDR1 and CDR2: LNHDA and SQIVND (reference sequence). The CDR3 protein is CASSIGALRDSYGYTF. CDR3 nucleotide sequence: TGTGCCAGTAGTATTGGGGCCCTCCGGGACAGCTATGGCTACACCTTC.

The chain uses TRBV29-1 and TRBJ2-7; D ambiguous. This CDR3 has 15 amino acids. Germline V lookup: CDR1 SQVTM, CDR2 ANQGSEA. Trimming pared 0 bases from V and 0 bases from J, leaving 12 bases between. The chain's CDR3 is CSVEEASPSSYEQYF. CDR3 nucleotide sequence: TGCAGCGTTGAAGAGGCTTCCCCAAGCTCCTACGAGCAGTACTTC.

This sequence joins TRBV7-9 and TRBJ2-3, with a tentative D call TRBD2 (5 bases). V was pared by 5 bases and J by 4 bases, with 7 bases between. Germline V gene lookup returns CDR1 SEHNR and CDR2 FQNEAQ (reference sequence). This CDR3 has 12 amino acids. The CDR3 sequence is CASSRSADTQYF. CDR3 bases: TGTGCCAGCAGCCGTAGCGCAGATACGCAGTATTTT.

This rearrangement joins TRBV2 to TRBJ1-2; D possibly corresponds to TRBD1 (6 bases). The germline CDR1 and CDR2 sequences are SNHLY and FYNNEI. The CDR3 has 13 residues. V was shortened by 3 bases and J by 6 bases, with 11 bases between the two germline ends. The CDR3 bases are TGTGCCAGCAGTGAGTACAGGGATAATGGCTACACCTTC. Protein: CASSEYRDNGYTF.

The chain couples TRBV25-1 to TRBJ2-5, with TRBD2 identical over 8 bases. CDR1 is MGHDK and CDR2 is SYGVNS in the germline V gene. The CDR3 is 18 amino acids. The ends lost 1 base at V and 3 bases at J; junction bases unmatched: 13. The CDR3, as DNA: TGTGCCAGCAGTGAATGGAAGGGTAGCGGGGTGATTAAAGAGACCCAGTACTTC. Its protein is CASSEWKGSGVIKETQYF.

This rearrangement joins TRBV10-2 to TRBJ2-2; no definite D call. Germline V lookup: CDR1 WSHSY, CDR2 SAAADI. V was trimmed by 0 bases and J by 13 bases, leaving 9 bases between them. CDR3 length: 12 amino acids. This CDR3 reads CASSESRGPLFF. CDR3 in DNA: TGCGCCAGCAGTGAGTCCCGCGGCCCGCTGTTTTTT.

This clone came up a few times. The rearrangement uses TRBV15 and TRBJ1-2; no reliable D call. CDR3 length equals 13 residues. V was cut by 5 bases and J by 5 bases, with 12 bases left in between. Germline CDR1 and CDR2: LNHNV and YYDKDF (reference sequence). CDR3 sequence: CATSRGVGYGYTF. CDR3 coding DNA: TGTGCCACCAGCCGGGGAGTAGGGTATGGCTACACCTTC.

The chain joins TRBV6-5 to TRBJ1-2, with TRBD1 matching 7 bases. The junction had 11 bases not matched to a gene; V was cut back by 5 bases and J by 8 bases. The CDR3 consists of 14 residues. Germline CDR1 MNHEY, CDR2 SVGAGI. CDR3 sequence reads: CASSVYRGQGGYTF. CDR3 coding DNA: TGTGCCAGCAGTGTTTACAGGGGTCAGGGCGGCTACACCTTC.

CDR3 coding DNA: TGTGCCAGCAGCTTAGTTCAGGGGATACCTAACTATGGCTACACCTTC. As protein: CASSLVQGIPNYGYTF. The V and J genes are TRBV7-8 and TRBJ1-2, with TRBD1 as a possible D gene (6 bases). This CDR3 is 16 amino acids long. The ends were cut back, 1 base at V and 0 bases at J, with 12 bases in the middle. The germline gives CDR1 SGHVS, CDR2 FQNEAQ.

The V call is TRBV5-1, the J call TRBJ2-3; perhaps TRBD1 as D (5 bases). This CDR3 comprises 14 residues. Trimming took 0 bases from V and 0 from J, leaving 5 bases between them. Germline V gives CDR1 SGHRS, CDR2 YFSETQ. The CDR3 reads CASSLDRSTDTQYF. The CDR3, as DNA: TGCGCCAGCAGCTTGGACAGGAGCACAGATACGCAGTATTTT.